What follows are 16 T cell receptor beta chains derived from one specimen sequenced in a study of CD8+CD57+ T cells in acquired aplastic anemia. Those patients picked for sequencing had displayed CD8+CD57+ cell expansion on flow cytometry. TCR beta VDJ and CDR3 profiling used genomic DNA as template. MiXCR was run by TCRdb on the reads, yielding one entry per CDR3 protein. This sample yields some 120,000 distinct CDR3 sequences, of which approximately 61% are seen a single time; about 31% belongs to the top ten. Source material: sorted CD4+, CD8+, or CD8+CD57+ T cells (not recorded which) from PBMCs. These TCRs come from a human donor with aplastic anemia.

The chain has TRBV29-1 and TRBJ2-5; TRBD1 matches at 7 bases. V trimming: 4 bases; J trimming: 1 base; junction bases outside the gene matches: 0. CDR1 is SQVTM, CDR2 ANQGSEA, per germline. The CDR3 has 12 residues. This chain's CDR3 is CSVGDSQETQYF. DNA of the CDR3: TGCAGCGTTGGGGACAGCCAAGAGACCCAGTACTTC.

The V and J genes are TRBV19 and TRBJ2-3, with D hard to call. The ends were cut back, 2 bases at V and 0 bases at J, with 6 bases in the middle. Germline assignment: CDR1 LNHDA and CDR2 SQIVND (reference sequence). CDR3 length equals 14 residues. For the CDR3, the DNA is TGTGCCAGTAGTATAAAGGCGAGCACAGATACGCAGTATTTT. This gives the protein CASSIKASTDTQYF.

V usage is TRBV10-2 and J usage is TRBJ2-7; D tentatively fits TRBD1 or TRBD2 (5 bases each). The V and J ends lost 2 bases and 2 bases respectively, with 10 bases between them. Germline-derived CDR1 and CDR2 are WSHSY and SAAADI. The CDR3 is made up of 14 amino acids. Here the CDR3 DNA reads TGCGCCAGCAGTGAGATGGGGGTTACCTACGAGCAGTACTTC. It specifies CASSEMGVTYEQYF.

This clonotype was detected ten times or more. The chain joins TRBV2 to TRBJ1-2; no definite D call. Trimming pared 7 bases from V and 6 bases from J, leaving 12 bases between. The CDR3 loop spans 12 amino acids. The germline CDR1 and CDR2 sequences are SNHLY and FYNNEI. The CDR3, as DNA: TGTGCCAGCATTAAAGAGGGCCATGGCTACACCTTC. It translates to CASIKEGHGYTF.

This clonotype was found many times. The gene calls are TRBV24-1 and TRBJ2-3, with TRBD2 as a possible D gene (6 bases). This CDR3 has 12 residues. Germline CDR1 is KGHDR and CDR2 is SFDVKD. Trimming cost V 5 bases and J 6 bases, with 8 bases left between them. The CDR3 nucleotides read TGTGCCACCAGTGGCGGGGAGGATACGCAGTATTTT. This encodes CATSGGEDTQYF.

The chain recombines TRBV10-1 with TRBJ1-2, with TRBD1 identical over 7 bases. V was clipped by 5 bases and J by 6 bases; unmatched bases: 6. CDR1 WNHNN and CDR2 SYGVQD come from the germline V gene (reference sequence). The CDR3 runs 13 residues. Written as DNA, the CDR3 is TGCGCCAGCAGTTACGACAGGGCCGATGGCTACACCTTC. As protein: CASSYDRADGYTF.

The rearrangement joins TRBV28 to TRBJ1-6, with 10 nucleotides matching TRBD1. The CDR3 length is 18 residues. V lost 3 bases, J lost 10 bases, and 15 bases stayed unmatched. From germline, CDR1 is MDHEN and CDR2 SYDVKM. CDR3 coding DNA: TGTGCCAGCAGTTTGCGGTTATTCCGGGACAGGGGTCGATCACCCCTCCACTTT. It translates to CASSLRLFRDRGRSPLHF. Filled out from reference TRBV28 and TRBJ1-6, the complete variable domain reads DVKVTQSSRYLVKRTGEKVFLECVQDMDHENMFWYRQDPGLGLRLIYFSYDVKMKEKGDIPEGYSVSREKKERFSLILESASTNQTSMYLCASSLRLFRDRGRSPLHFGNGTRLTVT.

This clonotype was recorded only once. V and J are TRBV2 and TRBJ1-1; D might be TRBD1 (5 bases). The CDR3 runs to 13 residues. Trimming took off 5 bases at V and 10 bases at J, with 17 bases between the two ends. In germline, CDR1 is SNHLY, CDR2 FYNNEI. CDR3 nucleotide sequence: TGTGCCAGCAGTCCCAATGGGGGGGGGACAGCTTTCTTT. It is translated as CASSPNGGGTAFF.

V is TRBV24-1 and J is TRBJ1-1; TRBD1 might be the D (5 bases). The CDR3 contains 14 residues. Germline V gene data show CDR1 as KGHDR and CDR2 as SFDVKD. V was cut by 2 bases and J by 3 bases, with 9 bases left in between. The CDR3 DNA follows: TGTGCCACCAGTGATTCTCGGGACGACACTGAAGCTTTCTTT. It is translated as CATSDSRDDTEAFF.

This clonotype was picked up many times. The V and J genes are TRBV29-1 and TRBJ2-1; no clear D. CDR3 size: 13 residues. V lost 3 bases to trimming and J lost 8 bases, with 14 bases between them. CDR1 and CDR2 from the germline V gene are SQVTM and ANQGSEA. CDR3 in DNA: TGCAGCGTTGATCGGTTTGTAAGCGATGAGCAGTTCTTC. It specifies CSVDRFVSDEQFF.

The rearrangement uses TRBV5-1 and TRBJ2-7, with TRBD2 matching over 9 bases. The CDR3 covers 16 residues. Losses at the gene ends were 1 base for V and 4 bases for J; bases not matched to a gene: 9. From germline, CDR1 is SGHRS and CDR2 YFSETQ. For the CDR3, the DNA is TGCGCCAGCAGCTTGCCATCTGGGACTAGCAATTACGAGCAGTACTTC. Translation gives CASSLPSGTSNYEQYF. Combining the CDR3 with reference TRBV5-1 and TRBJ2-7 gives the whole variable domain KAGVTQTPRYLIKTRGQQVTLSCSPISGHRSVSWYQQTPGQGLQFLFEYFSETQRNKGNFPGRFSGRQFSNSRSEMNVSTLELGDSALYLCASSLPSGTSNYEQYFGPGTRLTVT.

This clonotype was detected many times. The genes are TRBV7-8 and TRBJ1-5; 7 positions agree with TRBD1. The germline CDR1 and CDR2 sequences are SGHVS and FQNEAQ. This CDR3 contains 15 residues. The trim removed 5 bases at V and 4 bases at J, leaving 8 bases unmatched. CDR3: CASSPHGTVNQPQHF. DNA of the CDR3: TGTGCCAGCAGCCCCCATGGGACAGTTAATCAGCCCCAGCATTTT.

The rearrangement joins TRBV9 to TRBJ2-7; a weak D match, TRBD2 (5 bases). V was trimmed by 7 bases and J by 3 bases, leaving 11 bases between them. Germline CDR1 reads SGDLS; CDR2 reads YYNGEE. The CDR3 contains 12 residues. CDR3 coding DNA: TGTGCCAGCTGGCCACGGGGCTACGAGCAGTACTTC. Its protein is CASWPRGYEQYF.

The chain uses TRBV7-3 and TRBJ2-1, with D perhaps being TRBD1 or TRBD2 (5 bases each). There are 12 residues in the CDR3. Germline V lookup: CDR1 SGHTA, CDR2 FQGTGA. Deletions cut 5 bases from V and 8 bases from J, with 10 bases between. CDR3 sequence (DNA): TGTGCCAGCAGCCTCATGGGGGATGAGCAGTTCTTC. This gives the protein CASSLMGDEQFF.

This clonotype was recorded at least ten times. The chain couples TRBV11-1 to TRBJ2-1, with 8 positions matching TRBD2. The V and J ends lost 5 bases and 0 bases, in that order; junction bases with no gene match: 3. Germline loops: CDR1 SGHAT, CDR2 FQDESV (reference sequence). This CDR3 comprises 15 residues. For the CDR3, the DNA is TGTGCCAGCAGCCCACTAGCGGACTCCTACAATGAGCAGTTCTTC. Protein: CASSPLADSYNEQFF.

The chain carries TRBV2 and TRBJ2-7; maybe TRBD1 (6 bases). Deletions cut 4 bases from V and 1 base from J, with 20 bases between. This CDR3 spans 17 amino acids. CDR1 is SNHLY and CDR2 is FYNNEI in the germline V gene. The CDR3 sequence is CASSARDHFGQSYEQYF. The CDR3 nucleotides are TGTGCCAGCAGTGCTAGAGACCACTTCGGACAGTCCTACGAGCAGTACTTC.